This T cell receptor (beta chain) was obtained from a study of shared clonotypes between healthy human individuals (dated by TCRdb to 2020 to 2021). At the level of the whole study: A few men and two women, aged 18 to 49 years, made up the cohort. To estimate repertoire size and how much clonotypes are shared between individuals, the study performed deep sequencing of blood TCR repertoires from about five healthy adults. Per donor, leukapheresis produced somewhere between about 0.94 and 8.9 billion PBMCs. For each donor, CD4 naive and CD4 memory were each given three plates, CD8 naive was given two plates, and CD8 memory was given one plate. To increase sequencing depth and limit assay-specific biases, different laboratories used diverse techniques to prepare libraries and sequence TCR repertoires.

The germline V gene supplies CDR1 MDHEN and CDR2 SYDVKM. From V the trimming removes 1 base and from J it removes 0 bases, while the gene matches leave 5 bases of the junction unaccounted for. The CDR3 starts with the cysteine, ends with the phenylalanine, and has 18 residues. Only the CDR3 DNA is retained, 54 bases long and in frame from the first base. CD8 naive samples consisted of CD45RO-negative cells that were positively selected for CCR7, yielding a CD45RA+CCR7+ population without TemRA cells. Healthy HIV-negative adults with no recently reported acute infections or vaccinations were included as donors. Only Caucasian adults living in Nashville, Tennessee, USA were represented among the donors. Blood was obtained by leukapheresis, after which PBMCs were separated by Ficoll-Histopaque density gradient centrifugation and cryopreserved in liquid nitrogen vapor phase. Analytical flow cytometry was used to check the purity and quantity of each magnetically sorted T cell population. Genomic DNA was isolated from every sorted fraction and measured by UV absorbance on a Nanodrop 2000c.

Study-wide conclusions, independent of this receptor: Sampling was restricted to blood, and TCR repertoires in tissues likely differ from the TCR repertoires found in blood. Compared with non-shared clonotypes, the clonotypes found in all four sorted-subset donors had higher generation probabilities. Pairwise subsampling led to the expectation that sequencing depth would affect the degree of clonotype sharing among donors. Because the study included a small number of donors, the genetic and exposure-history diversity represented was limited. Estimated clonotype richness was generally larger for naive than for memory subsets. Across a few donors, roughly 5.1% of naive CD4, roughly 3.5% of naive CD8, about 2% of memory CD4, and approximately 0.42% of memory CD8 clonotypes were shared. Even with the large sequencing depth, rarefaction of the sorted-subset datasets indicated that sequencing was incomplete.

TCR CDR3 regions were amplified from genomic DNA by multiplex PCR using the deep immunoSEQ assay. Extracted genomic DNA from each cell subset was distributed evenly across all wells of several immunoSEQ 96-well plates, and each plate was treated as a replicate. Each replicate PCR for sorted subsets received approximately 200 ng genomic DNA, equal to roughly 30,000 T cell genomes. The purified libraries were quantified using a Qubit 3.0 fluorometer, sized with a Bioanalyzer 2100, and then quantified again using the KAPA Library Quantification kit. Every immunoSEQ 96-well plate was sequenced on a dedicated single-read 150-cycle Illumina NextSeq 550 flow cell. The original methods were these. Because only junctional sequences without quality scores were contained in the immunoSEQ output, filtering matching that applied to full-length reads could not be performed. To assign V/J genes and CDR3, sequences were annotated against IMGT germline references using PyIR, a Python wrapper for IgBLAST v1.9. Any read was removed if the V/J assignment was weak (E-value above 1e-6), the CDR3 was missing, or the read contained stop codons, out-of-frame junctions, or ambiguous translated residues. A V3J clonotype was defined by an identical inferred V gene, J gene, and CDR3 amino acid sequence. The percentage overlap between two repertoires was calculated by dividing the number of shared unique clonotypes by the size of the smaller repertoire. Three approaches were used to assess repertoire richness: RTK rarefaction, the Chao1 estimator, and Recon v2.1 estimates of unobserved clonotypes. For all TCRbeta clonotypes obtained by the gDNA method from several donors, generation probabilities were computed with OLGA. TCRdb provides this immuneACCESS table in a form limited to in-frame rearrangements. Some clones are lacking; in checked studies, under half of them reflect an unresolved V gene, and why the rest are absent is not known. V, J and clone size are taken as reported in that table, and D and trimming were inferred from the DNA itself. The sample table shows about 800,000 clones, and around 96% are seen once. Together, the top ten hold less than 0.25% of the sample.

A remark on this clone: There is no known antigen for this receptor. There are no base qualities to consult, and no much larger clone falls within one base.

Rearrangement joined TRBV28 to TRBJ2-3, with 12 bases in between that match TRBD2. The TCR sequence derives from a man aged 25 to 40 in good health. The source material was naive CD8+ T cells sorted from blood. This specimen's cell subset or site label, interpreted: CD45RA+CCR7+. The nucleotide sequence is TGTGCCAGCAGTTTATCCCTAGCGGGAGGGACTAGCACAGATACGCAGTATTTT. Translated, it reads CASSLSLAGGTSTDTQYF.